One sample yielded the 24 T cell receptor beta chains listed below, sequenced in a study of human T cells and chemical hapten exposure. Each CDR3 protein gets one entry after TCRdb re-called the RACE reads with MiXCR. The sample comprises some 300,000 distinct CDR3 sequences, 5.5% of which are singletons, and approximately 8.2% rests with the top ten. Time point noted: pre-sensitization, week 0. The treatment: therapeutic diphenylcyclopropenone sensitization with weekly scalp DPC. Sequenced here: whole blood, sampled in connection with sensitization to the hapten diphenylcyclopropenone (DPC). The receptors come from a young woman with alopecia areata. Some clones in this sample may be carry-over from other donors' samples.

The rearrangement uses TRBV7-3 and TRBJ1-2; D unclear. Germline loops: CDR1 SGHTA, CDR2 FQGTGA. Deletions cut 4 bases from V and 5 bases from J, with 14 bases between. This CDR3 has 14 residues. CDR3 sequence reads: CASSSFREGYGYTF. The CDR3 DNA reads as TGTGCCAGCAGCTCCTTCCGAGAGGGTTATGGCTACACCTTC. Variable domain in full (rest from reference TRBV7-3 and TRBJ1-2): GAGVSQTPSNKVTEKGKYVELRCDPISGHTALYWYRQSLGQGPEFLIYFQGTGAADDSGLPNDRFFAVRPEGSVSTLKIQRTERGDSAVYLCASSSFREGYGYTFGSGTRLTVV.

J is TRBJ1-2 and V is TRBV4-3; D remains ambiguous. Germline lookup yields CDR1 LGHNA and CDR2 YSLEER. There are 14 residues in the CDR3. Trimming cost V 3 bases and J 3 bases, with 11 bases left between them. CDR3 residues: CASSQETPDYGYTF. The CDR3 nucleotides read TGCGCCAGCAGCCAGGAGACACCGGACTATGGCTACACCTTC.

On this clonotype: Sequence at one end of the junction differs from germline and may be a read error. Here the CDR3 reads CATSDFTEYSEQFF. The CDR3 DNA sequence: TGTGCCACCAGTGATTTTACAGAGTACAGTGAGCAGTTCTTC. The V call is TRBV24-1, the J call TRBJ2-1; D remains ambiguous. The CDR3 has 14 residues. Germline lookup yields CDR1 KGHDR and CDR2 SFDVKD.

This clonotype was detected only a few times. V gene TRBV12-3 or TRBV12-4 combines with J gene TRBJ2-6; D is perhaps TRBD1 (6 bases). Trimming pared 5 bases from V and 5 bases from J, leaving 10 bases between. CDR3 size: 14 residues. The CDR3 loop reads CASSNRDRANVLTF. CDR3 coding DNA: TGTGCCAGCAGTAACAGGGATAGGGCCAACGTCCTGACTTTC.

This clonotype was detected ten times or more. The rearrangement uses TRBV3-1 and TRBJ1-6; maybe TRBD1 (6 bases). Germline CDR1 is LGHDT and CDR2 is YNNKEL (reference sequence). The CDR3 covers 15 residues. Trimming pared 6 bases from V and 8 bases from J, leaving 17 bases between. CDR3 DNA: TGTGCCAGCAGTTTCGCAGGGGCGGGAGATTCACCCCTCCACTTT. Protein sequence: CASSFAGAGDSPLHF.

This clonotype occurred a few times. The V and J genes are TRBV5-1 and TRBJ1-1; tentatively, D is TRBD1 (5 bases). The CDR3 loop spans 16 amino acids. Trimming shortened V by 4 bases and J by 0 bases, and 16 bases separated the two germline ends. Germline assignment: CDR1 SGHRS and CDR2 YFSETQ. Written as DNA, the CDR3 is TGCGCCAGCAGCGTGGACCCCTTCAGGGTGAACACTGAAGCTTTCTTT. This translates into CASSVDPFRVNTEAFF.

This clonotype was counted between two and nine times. The rearrangement joins TRBV12-3 or TRBV12-4 to TRBJ2-5, with D maybe TRBD1 (6 bases). The ends were cut back, 5 bases at V and 6 bases at J, with 13 bases in the middle. The CDR3 contains 13 residues. Here the CDR3 reads CASSDGTIKTQYF. The CDR3 coding sequence is TGTGCCAGCAGTGACGGGACAATAAAGACCCAGTACTTC.

Ten or more counts support this clonotype. The V call is TRBV7-2, the J call TRBJ1-5; 9 bases are shared with TRBD1. V lost 4 bases to trimming and J lost 2 bases; unmatched junction nucleotides: 3. The germline CDR1 and CDR2 sequences are SGHTA and FQGNSA. The CDR3 is 15 residues long. CDR3 sequence: CASSSWTGGNQPQHF. CDR3 coding DNA: TGTGCCAGCAGCTCATGGACAGGGGGCAATCAGCCCCAGCATTTT.

This clonotype was detected many times. This chain connects TRBV5-1 to TRBJ1-1; D is unresolved. This CDR3 contains 15 residues. V lost 1 base, J lost 1 base, and 11 bases lay in between. Germline-derived CDR1 and CDR2 are SGHRS and YFSETQ. CDR3 in DNA: TGCGCCAGCAGCTTGAGAGTCCGGGAGAACACTGAAGCTTTCTTT. Translated, it gives CASSLRVRENTEAFF.

In its sample, this clonotype was seen a few times. This chain connects TRBV19 to TRBJ2-2, with 7 bases aligning to TRBD1. V lost 5 bases to trimming and J lost 6 bases; unmatched junction nucleotides: 9. Germline assignment: CDR1 LNHDA and CDR2 SQIVND (reference sequence). This CDR3 comprises 15 residues. Here the CDR3 DNA reads TGTGCCAGTAGTGCCAGACAGGGAGCGGCCGGGGAGCTGTTTTTT. Translated, it gives CASSARQGAAGELFF.

In this sample, this clonotype turned up many times. V and J are TRBV7-6 and TRBJ2-3; 8 positions agree with TRBD2. With V trimmed by 1 base and J by 2 bases, 5 bases remained unmatched. The germline V gene encodes CDR1 SGHVS and CDR2 FNYEAQ. The CDR3 extends over 16 amino acids. The CDR3 protein is CASSLGGAGATDTQYF. For the CDR3, the DNA is TGTGCCAGCAGCTTAGGGGGAGCGGGAGCCACAGATACGCAGTATTTT.

This clonotype was counted only a few times. J is TRBJ1-1 and V is TRBV18; 7 bases align to TRBD1. Germline trimming cut 6 bases from V and 0 bases from J; bases unmatched to any gene: 10. Looked up from germline, CDR1 is KGHSH and CDR2 is LQKENI. The CDR3 extends over 16 amino acids. The CDR3 region is CASSFITGALNTEAFF. DNA for the CDR3: TGTGCCAGCTCGTTTATTACAGGGGCCTTGAACACTGAAGCTTTCTTT.

This clonotype was picked up a small number of times. The chain is built from TRBV20-1 and TRBJ1-4, with D possibly TRBD1 on 5 matching bases. The CDR3 has 14 residues. Germline CDR1 is DFQATT and CDR2 is SNEGSKA (reference sequence). Between the trimmed V and J ends, which lost 6 bases and 3 bases, there was a span of 14 bases. The DNA for the CDR3 is TGCAGTGCCGTACGAGGGACCGCTAATGAAAAACTGTTTTTT. This sequence encodes CSAVRGTANEKLFF.

This clonotype occurred a few times. The CDR3 nucleotides are TGTGCCAGCGGGGGCGGCAAAAACATTCAGTACTTC. It yields the protein CASGGGKNIQYF. The chain links TRBV6-6 to TRBJ2-4; TRBD1 might be the D (6 bases). This CDR3 has 12 amino acids. Germline assignment: CDR1 MNHNY and CDR2 SVGAGI (reference sequence). The V gene lost 8 bases and the J gene lost 3 bases, with 8 bases spanning the gap.

This chain uses TRBV12-3 or TRBV12-4 with TRBJ1-1; D not certain. The germline V and J ends were trimmed by 7 bases and 0 bases, with 12 bases remaining between them. The CDR3 runs to 14 residues. CDR3 bases: TGTGCCAGCAAACCCGACGGCCTGAACACTGAAGCTTTCTTT. This gives the protein CASKPDGLNTEAFF.

This clonotype has a handful of counts. The CDR3 coding sequence is TGTGCCAGCAGCTTAATGGGGGCCCTGCACAATGAGCAGTTCTTC. Translated: CASSLMGALHNEQFF. The chain employs TRBV7-2 and TRBJ2-1; maybe TRBD1 (6 bases). The V gene lost 2 bases and the J gene lost 5 bases, with 13 bases spanning the gap. The CDR3 spans 15 residues. Looked up from germline, CDR1 is SGHTA and CDR2 is FQGNSA.

This clonotype was seen a handful of times. CDR3 DNA: TGCGCCAGCAGCTTGTCCCCACAGGCCAAAAACATTCAGTACTTC. Translated, it gives CASSLSPQAKNIQYF. This sequence joins TRBV5-1 and TRBJ2-4; no reliable D call. Germline CDR1 reads SGHRS; CDR2 reads YFSETQ. This CDR3 is 15 amino acids long. The V and J ends lost 1 base and 1 base respectively, with 9 bases between them.

Many counts were recorded for this clonotype. Written as DNA, the CDR3 is TGTGCCAGCAGGGTTGGCGGGGCGTGGTGGGCCGAGCAGTACTTC. It translates to CASRVGGAWWAEQYF. This chain connects TRBV12-3 or TRBV12-4 to TRBJ2-7, with a weak D call TRBD2 (6 bases). V was shortened by 6 bases and J by 6 bases, with 21 bases between the two germline ends. The CDR3 is 15 residues long.

The rearrangement links TRBV10-3 to TRBJ2-3, with 10 bases lining up with TRBD2. Germline V gives CDR1 ENHRY, CDR2 SYGVKD. The CDR3 length is 17 residues. Trimming removed 6 bases from V and 1 base from J; junction bases left unmatched: 10. The CDR3 loop reads CAISHPSGTSGTDTQYF. For the CDR3, the DNA is TGTGCCATCAGCCACCCGTCCGGGACTAGCGGCACAGATACGCAGTATTTT.

This chain uses TRBV29-1 with TRBJ2-1; 10 nucleotides match TRBD2. Germline assignment: CDR1 SQVTM and CDR2 ANQGSEA. This CDR3 region has 14 residues. V lost 7 bases to trimming and J lost 0 bases; unmatched junction nucleotides: 3. CDR3 nucleotide sequence: TGCAGCGCCCGGACTAGCGGCTCCTACAATGAGCAGTTCTTC. Translation: CSARTSGSYNEQFF.

This clonotype was detected many times. V usage is TRBV7-8 and J usage is TRBJ2-4; D unclear. The CDR3 spans 15 residues. Germline loops: CDR1 SGHVS, CDR2 FQNEAQ. V gave up 3 bases and J gave up 0 bases, with 9 bases separating them. The CDR3 loop is CASSFQTPAKNIQYF. The CDR3 DNA reads as TGTGCCAGCAGCTTCCAGACTCCAGCCAAAAACATTCAGTACTTC.

This clonotype was detected many times. V usage is TRBV6-5 and J usage is TRBJ1-3; D is possibly TRBD1 (5 bases). Looked up from germline, CDR1 is MNHEY and CDR2 is SVGAGI. The CDR3 sequence is 12 residues long. CDR3 protein: CTVTGSGNTIYF. The CDR3 DNA sequence: TGTACCGTAACAGGCTCTGGAAACACCATATATTTT.

This clonotype was seen a handful of times. The chain employs TRBV6-1 and TRBJ1-1; D call uncertain. V was cut by 0 bases and J by 2 bases, with 16 bases left in between. This CDR3 is 17 amino acids long. The germline CDR1 and CDR2 sequences are MNHNS and SASEGT. CDR3 region: CASSEAVGQDYNTEAFF. Written as DNA, the CDR3 is TGTGCCAGCAGTGAAGCGGTAGGGCAGGACTACAACACTGAAGCTTTCTTT.

Only a few counts were recorded for this clonotype. The gene calls are TRBV19 and TRBJ2-2, with a weak D call TRBD2 (5 bases). The CDR3 has 18 residues. V dropped 3 bases and J dropped 7 bases, with 24 bases sitting between them. Germline assignment: CDR1 LNHDA and CDR2 SQIVND (reference sequence). The CDR3 spells CASSIFSVGPSGSGELFF. As DNA, the CDR3 is TGTGCCAGTAGTATTTTTTCGGTAGGGCCCTCGGGGAGCGGGGAGCTGTTTTTT.